A selection of T cell receptor beta chains follows, all from one sample in a study of T cells after yellow fever vaccination. One entry per CDR3 protein results from TCRdb running MiXCR on the 5' RACE reads. Of just under 600,000 distinct CDR3 sequences detected, approximately 12% appear once; the ten largest clones hold over 11%. The material sequenced was PBMCs, taken on the day of the yellow fever booster vaccination. The receptors were sampled from a young man who received the YFV17D yellow fever vaccine. The conserved cysteine and the conserved F or W are not part of the CDR3 here. The D gene is left open where the match is weak.

j_gene | d_gene | v_gene | CDR3aa
TRBJ2-1 | TRBD2 | TRBV7-2 | ASSLSTSGYNEQF
TRBJ1-1 | . | TRBV27 | ASSSSQGTNTEAF
TRBJ1-4 | . | TRBV7-9 | ASSSPSAKLF
TRBJ2-7 | TRBD1 | TRBV18 | ASSPGQGLREQY
TRBJ2-7 | . | TRBV5-1 | ASSLEVEYEQY
TRBJ2-1 | TRBD2 | TRBV6-2/TRBV6-3 | ASGRETNEQF
TRBJ2-1 | . | TRBV5-6 | ASSPERTLGNEQF
TRBJ2-1 | TRBD2 | TRBV9 | ASSVGGGGPHNEQF
TRBJ2-3 | TRBD2 | TRBV7-3 | ASSLHPGGGTDTQY
TRBJ2-7 | . | TRBV6-2/TRBV6-3 | ASSYENYEQY
TRBJ2-3 | . | TRBV9 | ASSVGASVDTQY
TRBJ2-7 | . | TRBV18 | ASSPSTSFYEQY
TRBJ1-5 | TRBD1 | TRBV12-3/TRBV12-4 | ASRSGQARRAQH
TRBJ2-1 | TRBD2 | TRBV20-1 | SASPGTSGGHNEQF
TRBJ2-1 | TRBD1 | TRBV19 | ASSIRSQGVSSSYNEQF
TRBJ2-1 | . | TRBV18 | ASSFNRGEQF
TRBJ2-5 | TRBD2 | TRBV7-2 | ASSYRLAGGGETQY